Below are 15 T cell receptor beta chains sequenced from a single sample in a study of Graves' ophthalmopathy and Graves' hyperthyroidism. The sequenced template was RNA, covering the TCR beta CDR3 region. RT-PCR in the first round used HTBI primers; a second-round multiplex PCR followed. TCRdb re-derived calls from the multiplex PCR reads in MiXCR, one entry per CDR3 protein. The table has fewer than 650,000 distinct CDR3 sequences, approximately 21% seen once. Sequencing was carried out using peripheral blood. These receptors were collected from a woman aged 18-29 years with stable Graves' hyperthyroidism. Some clones in this sample may be carry-over from other donors' samples.

This chain uses TRBV6-5 with TRBJ2-7, with D uncertain. The V and J ends lost 6 bases and 0 bases respectively, with 6 bases between them. The germline CDR1 and CDR2 sequences are MNHEY and SVGAGI. The CDR3 extends over 12 amino acids. The CDR3 here is CASRANSYEQYF. As DNA, the CDR3 is TGTGCCAGCAGGGCGAACTCCTACGAGCAGTACTTC.

This clonotype was seen repeatedly, ten times or more. The rearrangement links TRBV12-3 or TRBV12-4 to TRBJ2-5; possible D gene TRBD1, 8 bases. Trimming shortened V by 2 bases and J by 5 bases, and 21 bases separated the two germline ends. The CDR3 has 17 amino acids. The CDR3 spells CASSLRVRDRGGETQYF. The CDR3 DNA reads as TGTGCCAGCAGTTTACGAGTCCGCGACAGGGGAGGGGAGACCCAGTACTTC.

The rearrangement links TRBV6-1 to TRBJ1-3; D not resolved. CDR3 length: 14 amino acids. V lost 6 bases to trimming and J lost 1 base, with 10 bases between them. CDR1 and CDR2 from the germline V gene are MNHNS and SASEGT. CDR3 sequence: CASSESTSGNTIYF. The CDR3 DNA reads TGTGCCAGCAGCGAGAGTACGTCTGGAAACACCATATATTTT.

Ten or more counts support this clonotype. The rearrangement joins TRBV13 to TRBJ1-6; no clear D. Germline V gene data show CDR1 as PRHDT and CDR2 as FYEKMQ (reference sequence). Trimming pared 4 bases from V and 2 bases from J, leaving 12 bases between. The CDR3 covers 16 residues. As DNA, the CDR3 is TGTGCCAGCAGCTACGGGATTGGGGCCTATAATTCACCCCTCCACTTT. Translating it yields CASSYGIGAYNSPLHF. The variable domain in full, with the rest retrieved from reference TRBV13 and TRBJ1-6, is AAGVIQSPRHLIKEKRETATLKCYPIPRHDTVYWYQQGPGQDPQFLISFYEKMQSDKGSIPDRFSAQQFSDYHSELNMSSLELGDSALYFCASSYGIGAYNSPLHFGNGTRLTVT.

V usage is TRBV30 and J usage is TRBJ2-7; D is undetermined. This CDR3 is 13 amino acids long. The V end was cut by 4 bases, the J end by 0 bases, with 10 bases between. Germline V gene lookup returns CDR1 GTSNPN and CDR2 SVGIG (reference sequence). CDR3 bases: TGTGCCTGGAAACTGGCGGTCTCCTACGAGCAGTACTTC. Its protein product is CAWKLAVSYEQYF.

In its sample, this clonotype was seen many times. A read error is possible here, since a much larger clone lies one base away. This rearrangement joins TRBV6-5 to TRBJ1-2; 7 bases are a match to TRBD1. Germline V gene lookup returns CDR1 MNHEY and CDR2 SVGAGI. With V trimmed by 4 bases and J by 3 bases, 2 bases remained unmatched. The CDR3 is 13 amino acids. CDR3 DNA: TGTGCCAGCAGTTTGACAGGGTACTATGGCTACACCTTC. The encoded protein is CASSLTGYYGYTF.

This clonotype was observed a handful of times. The CDR3 loop reads CSVPGLLNTGELFF. The CDR3 DNA sequence: TGCAGTGTTCCGGGACTACTAAACACCGGGGAGCTGTTTTTT. The chain joins TRBV20-1 to TRBJ2-2; TRBD2 agrees at 7 bases. The CDR3 totals 14 residues. Germline values: CDR1 DFQATT, CDR2 SNEGSKA (reference sequence). With V trimmed by 7 bases and J by 2 bases, 7 bases remained unmatched.

The chain combines TRBV6-1 with TRBJ1-2, with D unclear. The ends were cut back, 1 base at V and 7 bases at J, with 16 bases in the middle. Germline V gene lookup returns CDR1 MNHNS and CDR2 SASEGT. CDR3 size: 15 residues. CDR3 coding DNA: TGTGCCAGCAGTGAAGTAACAGCTTCCAAGAGTGGCTACACCTTC. Its translation is CASSEVTASKSGYTF.

V is TRBV5-1 and J is TRBJ1-3, with D uncertain. Germline V gene lookup returns CDR1 SGHRS and CDR2 YFSETQ. The CDR3 is made up of 16 amino acids. Between the trimmed V and J ends, which lost 3 bases and 0 bases, there was a span of 13 bases. The CDR3 DNA follows: TGCGCCAGCAGCTGGGGAGGGTCGAGCTCTGGAAACACCATATATTTT. It is translated as CASSWGGSSSGNTIYF.

As for this clonotype: The germline gene is not matched at one end of the junction; a read error may be the cause. The V call is TRBV20-1, the J call TRBJ2-2; D may be TRBD2 (6 bases). The CDR3 totals 16 residues. Germline assignment: CDR1 DFQATT and CDR2 SNEGSKA (reference sequence). The CDR3 region is CSARRDGPLLGGDLFF. Written as DNA, the CDR3 is TGCAGTGCCAGACGGGATGGGCCACTCCTCGGCGGGGATCTGTTTTTT.

This clonotype was recorded at least ten times. This rearrangement joins TRBV12-3 or TRBV12-4 to TRBJ1-2; no definite D call. Trimming took 3 bases from V and 2 from J, leaving 13 bases between them. The CDR3 covers 15 residues. The CDR3 reads CASSLAPQSNYGYTF. The CDR3 region has the DNA TGTGCCAGCAGTTTGGCGCCACAGTCGAACTATGGCTACACCTTC.

This clonotype was seen repeatedly, ten times or more. V usage is TRBV30 and J usage is TRBJ2-5; 9 bases map to TRBD1. The V gene's germline CDR1 is GTSNPN and CDR2 SVGIG (reference sequence). V lost 2 bases and J lost 2; bases outside the gene matches: 3. This CDR3 is 14 amino acids long. The CDR3 region has the DNA TGTGCCTGGAGTCGGGGGACAGGGCAAGAGACCCAGTACTTC. This encodes CAWSRGTGQETQYF.

With regard to this clonotype: A junction end diverges from the germline sequence, so it may reflect a read error. V usage is TRBV6-2 or TRBV6-3 and J usage is TRBJ2-2; 7 bases fit TRBD1. This CDR3 comprises 18 residues. The germline CDR1 and CDR2 sequences are MNHEY and SVGEGT. The CDR3 protein is CASSSNRGTGVADGDLFF. CDR3 sequence (DNA): TGTGCCAGCAGTTCAAATCGTGGTACAGGGGTCGCGGACGGGGATCTGTTTTTT.

This clonotype was seen repeatedly, ten times or more. The chain uses TRBV6-1 and TRBJ1-3, with D unclear. Germline V gives CDR1 MNHNS, CDR2 SASEGT. Trimming removed 1 base from V and 0 bases from J, with 4 bases in between. This CDR3 region has 14 residues. In DNA form, the CDR3 reads TGTGCCAGCAGTGAAGGGGTCTCTGGAAACACCATATATTTT. It translates to CASSEGVSGNTIYF.

Ten or more counts support this clonotype. The chain joins TRBV28 to TRBJ1-1; weak D call: TRBD1 (5 bases). CDR1 and CDR2 from the germline V gene are MDHEN and SYDVKM. V lost 7 bases and J lost 4, with 13 bases in between. This CDR3 has 13 amino acids. The DNA for the CDR3 is TGTGCCAGCACCACTCTGAGGGGCACTGAAGCTTTCTTT. Translation gives CASTTLRGTEAFF.